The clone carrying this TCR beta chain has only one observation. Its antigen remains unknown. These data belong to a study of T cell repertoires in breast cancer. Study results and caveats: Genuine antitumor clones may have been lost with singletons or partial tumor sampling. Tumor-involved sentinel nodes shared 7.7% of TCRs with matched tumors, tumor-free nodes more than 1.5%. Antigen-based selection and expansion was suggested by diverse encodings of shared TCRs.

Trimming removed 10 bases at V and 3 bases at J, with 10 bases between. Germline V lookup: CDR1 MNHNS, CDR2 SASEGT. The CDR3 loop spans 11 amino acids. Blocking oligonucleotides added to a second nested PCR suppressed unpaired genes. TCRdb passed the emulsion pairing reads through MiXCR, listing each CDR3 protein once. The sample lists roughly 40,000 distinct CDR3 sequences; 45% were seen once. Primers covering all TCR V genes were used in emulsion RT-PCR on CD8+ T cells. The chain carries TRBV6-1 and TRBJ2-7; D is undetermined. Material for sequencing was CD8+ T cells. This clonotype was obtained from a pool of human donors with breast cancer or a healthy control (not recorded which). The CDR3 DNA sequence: TGTGCCACCGGCGGCGGCTACGAGCAGTACTTC. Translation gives CATGGGYEQYF.